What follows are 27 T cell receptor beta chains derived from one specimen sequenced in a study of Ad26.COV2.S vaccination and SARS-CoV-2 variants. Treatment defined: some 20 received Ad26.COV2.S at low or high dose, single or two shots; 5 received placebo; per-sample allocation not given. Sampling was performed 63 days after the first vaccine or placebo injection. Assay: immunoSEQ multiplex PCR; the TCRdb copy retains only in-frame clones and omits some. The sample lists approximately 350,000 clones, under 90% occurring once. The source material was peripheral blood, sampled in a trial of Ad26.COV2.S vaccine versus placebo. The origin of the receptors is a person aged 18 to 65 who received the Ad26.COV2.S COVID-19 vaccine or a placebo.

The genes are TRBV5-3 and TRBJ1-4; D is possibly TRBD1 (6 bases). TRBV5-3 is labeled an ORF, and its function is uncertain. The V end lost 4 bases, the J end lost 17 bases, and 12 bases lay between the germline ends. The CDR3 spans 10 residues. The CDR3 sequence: CARSQGQSFF. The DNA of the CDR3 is TGTGCCAGAAGCCAGGGACAAAGTTTTTTT.

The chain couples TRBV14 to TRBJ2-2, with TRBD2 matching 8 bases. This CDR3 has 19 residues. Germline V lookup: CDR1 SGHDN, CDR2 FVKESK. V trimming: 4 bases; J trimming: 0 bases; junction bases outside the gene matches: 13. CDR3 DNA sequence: TGTGCCAGCAGCCGACAGCTGACCCCCGGGGGGGCGAACACCGGGGAGCTGTTTTTT. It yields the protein CASSRQLTPGGANTGELFF.

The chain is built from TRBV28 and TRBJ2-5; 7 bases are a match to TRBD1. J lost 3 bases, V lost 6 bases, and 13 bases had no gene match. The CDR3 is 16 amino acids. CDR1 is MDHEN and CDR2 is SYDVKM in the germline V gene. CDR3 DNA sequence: TGTGCCAGCAGCTTGCCCGGGACAGCACTGGAAGAGACCCAGTACTTC. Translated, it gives CASSLPGTALEETQYF.

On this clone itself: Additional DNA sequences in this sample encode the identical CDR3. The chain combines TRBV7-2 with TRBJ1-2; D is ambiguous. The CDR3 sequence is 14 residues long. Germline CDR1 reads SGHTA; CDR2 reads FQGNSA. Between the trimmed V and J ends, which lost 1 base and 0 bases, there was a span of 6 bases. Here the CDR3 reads CASSLDRSNYGYTF. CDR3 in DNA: TGTGCCAGCAGCTTAGACCGGTCTAACTATGGCTACACCTTC.

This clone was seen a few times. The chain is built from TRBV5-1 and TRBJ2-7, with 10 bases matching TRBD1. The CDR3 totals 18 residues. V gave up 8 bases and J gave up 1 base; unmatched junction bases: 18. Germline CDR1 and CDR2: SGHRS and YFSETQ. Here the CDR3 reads CARPQPGQGTSLSYEQYF. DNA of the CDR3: TGCGCCAGGCCACAACCGGGACAGGGGACTAGTTTATCCTACGAGCAGTACTTC.

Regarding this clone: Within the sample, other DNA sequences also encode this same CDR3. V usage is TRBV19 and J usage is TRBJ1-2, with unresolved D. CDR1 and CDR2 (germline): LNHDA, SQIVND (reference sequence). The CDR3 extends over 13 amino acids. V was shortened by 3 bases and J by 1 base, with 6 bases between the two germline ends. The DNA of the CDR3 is TGTGCCAGTAGTATGGGGAGTAACTATGGCTACACCTTC. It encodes CASSMGSNYGYTF.

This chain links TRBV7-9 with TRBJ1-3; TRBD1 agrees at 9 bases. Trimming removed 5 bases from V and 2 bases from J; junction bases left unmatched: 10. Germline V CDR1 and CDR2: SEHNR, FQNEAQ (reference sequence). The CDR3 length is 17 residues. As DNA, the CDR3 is TGTGCCAGCAGCCCATTTCGGGGACAGGGAACTGGAAACACCATATATTTT. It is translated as CASSPFRGQGTGNTIYF. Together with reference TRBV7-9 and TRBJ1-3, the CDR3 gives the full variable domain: DTGVSQNPRHKITKRGQNVTFRCDPISEHNRLYWYRQTLGQGPEFLTYFQNEAQLEKSRLLSDRFSAERPKGSFSTLEIQRTEQGDSAMYLCASSPFRGQGTGNTIYFGEGSWLTVV.

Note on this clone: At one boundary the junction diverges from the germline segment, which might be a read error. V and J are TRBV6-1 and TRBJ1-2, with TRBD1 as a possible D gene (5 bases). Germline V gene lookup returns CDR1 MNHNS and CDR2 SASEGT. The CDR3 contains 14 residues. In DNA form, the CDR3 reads TGTGCCAGCAGTCAAGCATTGGGGGGCTATGGCTACACCTTC. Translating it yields CASSQALGGYGYTF.

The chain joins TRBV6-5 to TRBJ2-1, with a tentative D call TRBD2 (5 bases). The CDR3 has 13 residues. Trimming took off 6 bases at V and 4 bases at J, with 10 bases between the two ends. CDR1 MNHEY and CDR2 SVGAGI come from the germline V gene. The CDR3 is CASRPTSYNEQFF. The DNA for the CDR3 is TGTGCCAGCAGACCCACTAGTTACAATGAGCAGTTCTTC.

CDR3 in DNA: TGTGCCAGCAGTCAACAGGGGACCCAAGAGACCCAGTACTTC. It specifies CASSQQGTQETQYF. The V call is TRBV2, the J call TRBJ2-5, with 7 bases that match TRBD1. The V gene's germline CDR1 is SNHLY and CDR2 FYNNEI. V shed 5 bases, J shed 1 base, and the junction held 4 bases outside the gene matches. The CDR3 length is 14 residues.

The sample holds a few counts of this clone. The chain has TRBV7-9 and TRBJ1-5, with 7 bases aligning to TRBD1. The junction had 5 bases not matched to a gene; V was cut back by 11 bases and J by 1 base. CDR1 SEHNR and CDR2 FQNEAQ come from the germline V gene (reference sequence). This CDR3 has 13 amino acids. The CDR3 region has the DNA TGTGCCGGTTCGGGACAGAGCAATCAGCCCCAGCATTTT. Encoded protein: CAGSGQSNQPQHF.

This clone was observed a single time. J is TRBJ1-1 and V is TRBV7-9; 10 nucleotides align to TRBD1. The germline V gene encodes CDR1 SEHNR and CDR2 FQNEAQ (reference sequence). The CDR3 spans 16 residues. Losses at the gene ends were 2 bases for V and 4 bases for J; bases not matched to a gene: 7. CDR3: CASSLLGTGDGTEAFF. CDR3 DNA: TGTGCCAGCAGCTTACTCGGGACAGGGGACGGCACTGAAGCTTTCTTT.

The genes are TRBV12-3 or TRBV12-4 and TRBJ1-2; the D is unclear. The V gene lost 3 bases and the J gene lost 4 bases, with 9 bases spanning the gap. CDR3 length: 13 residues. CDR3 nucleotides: TGTGCCAGCAGTTTTAGGCGCCTCTATGGCTACACCTTC. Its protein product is CASSFRRLYGYTF.

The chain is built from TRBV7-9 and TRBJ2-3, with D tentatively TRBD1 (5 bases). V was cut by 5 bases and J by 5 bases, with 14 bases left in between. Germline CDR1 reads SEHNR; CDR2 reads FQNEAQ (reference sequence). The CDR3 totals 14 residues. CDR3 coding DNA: TGTGCCAGCAGCCTCCCAGACAGCCGAGATACGCAGTATTTT. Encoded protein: CASSLPDSRDTQYF.

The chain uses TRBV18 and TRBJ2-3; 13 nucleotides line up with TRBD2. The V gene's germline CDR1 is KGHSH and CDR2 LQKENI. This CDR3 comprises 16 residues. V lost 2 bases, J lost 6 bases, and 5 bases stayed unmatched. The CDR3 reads CASSPTSGGAADTQYF. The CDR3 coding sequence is TGTGCCAGCTCACCAACTAGCGGGGGGGCGGCCGATACGCAGTATTTT.

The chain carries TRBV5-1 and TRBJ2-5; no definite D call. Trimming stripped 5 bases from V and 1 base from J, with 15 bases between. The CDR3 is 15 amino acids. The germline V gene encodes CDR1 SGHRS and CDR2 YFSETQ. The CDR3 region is CASSRSGHPQETQYF. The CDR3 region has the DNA TGCGCCAGCAGTCGTTCTGGCCACCCCCAAGAGACCCAGTACTTC. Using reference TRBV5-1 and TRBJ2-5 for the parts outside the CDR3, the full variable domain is KAGVTQTPRYLIKTRGQQVTLSCSPISGHRSVSWYQQTPGQGLQFLFEYFSETQRNKGNFPGRFSGRQFSNSRSEMNVSTLELGDSALYLCASSRSGHPQETQYFGPGTRLLVL.

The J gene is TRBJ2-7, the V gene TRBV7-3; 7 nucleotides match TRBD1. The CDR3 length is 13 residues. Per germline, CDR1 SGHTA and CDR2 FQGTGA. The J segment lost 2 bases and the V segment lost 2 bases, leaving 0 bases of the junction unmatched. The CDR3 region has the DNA TGTGCCAGCAGCTTAGGGACAGCCTACGAGCAGTACTTC. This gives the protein CASSLGTAYEQYF.

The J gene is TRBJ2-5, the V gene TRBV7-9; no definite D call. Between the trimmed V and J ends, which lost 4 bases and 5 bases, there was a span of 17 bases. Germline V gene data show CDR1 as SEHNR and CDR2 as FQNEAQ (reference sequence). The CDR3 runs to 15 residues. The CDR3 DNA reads TGTGCCAGCAGCTCCACGAGGAACTTGGGGGAGACCCAGTACTTC. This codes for CASSSTRNLGETQYF.

Here the CDR3 DNA reads TGTGCCAGCTCACCCTCGTCTTATAGCAATCAGCCCCAGCATTTT. It translates to CASSPSSYSNQPQHF. V gene TRBV18 combines with J gene TRBJ1-5, with D unclear. The CDR3 covers 15 residues. Germline V gene lookup returns CDR1 KGHSH and CDR2 LQKENI. V lost 3 bases to trimming and J lost 0 bases, with 9 bases between them.

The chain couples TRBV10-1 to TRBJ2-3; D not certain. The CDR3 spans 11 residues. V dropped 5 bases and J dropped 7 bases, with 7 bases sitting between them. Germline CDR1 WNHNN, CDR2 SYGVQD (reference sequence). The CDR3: CASSSLNTQYF. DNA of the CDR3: TGCGCCAGCAGTTCACTGAATACGCAGTATTTT.

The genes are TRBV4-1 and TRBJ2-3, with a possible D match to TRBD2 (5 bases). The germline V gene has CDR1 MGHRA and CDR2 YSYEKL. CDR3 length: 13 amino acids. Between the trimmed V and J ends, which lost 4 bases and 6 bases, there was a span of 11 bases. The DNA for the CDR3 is TGCGCCAGCAGCCGCAGCGGCCAGGATACGCAGTATTTT. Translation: CASSRSGQDTQYF.

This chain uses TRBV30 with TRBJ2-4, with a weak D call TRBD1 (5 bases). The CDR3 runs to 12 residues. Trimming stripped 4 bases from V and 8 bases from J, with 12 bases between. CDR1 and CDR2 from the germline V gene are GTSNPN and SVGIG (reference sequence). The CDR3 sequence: CAWTRVGHIQYF. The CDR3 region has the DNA TGTGCCTGGACCAGGGTAGGGCACATTCAGTACTTC.

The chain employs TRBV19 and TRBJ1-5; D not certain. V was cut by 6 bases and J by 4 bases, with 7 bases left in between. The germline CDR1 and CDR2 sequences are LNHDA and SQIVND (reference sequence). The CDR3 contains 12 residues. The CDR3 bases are TGTGCCAGTAGAACAGAAAATCAGCCCCAGCATTTT. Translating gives CASRTENQPQHF. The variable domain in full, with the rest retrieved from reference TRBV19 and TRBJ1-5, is DGGITQSPKYLFRKEGQNVTLSCEQNLNHDAMYWYRQDPGQGLRLIYYSQIVNDFQKGDIAEGYSVSREKKESFPLTVTSAQKNPTAFYLCASRTENQPQHFGDGTRLSIL.

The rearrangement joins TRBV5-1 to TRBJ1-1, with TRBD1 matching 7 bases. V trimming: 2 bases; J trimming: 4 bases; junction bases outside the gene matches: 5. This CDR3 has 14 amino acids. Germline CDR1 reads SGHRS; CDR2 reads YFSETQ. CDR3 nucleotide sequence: TGCGCCAGCAGCTTTCTCAGGGGGGTCACTGAAGCTTTCTTT. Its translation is CASSFLRGVTEAFF.

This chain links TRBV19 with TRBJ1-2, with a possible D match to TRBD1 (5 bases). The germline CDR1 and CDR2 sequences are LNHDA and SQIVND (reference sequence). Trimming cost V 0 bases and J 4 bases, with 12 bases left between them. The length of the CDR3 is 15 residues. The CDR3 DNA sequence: TGTGCCAGTAGTATAGACAGGGAACCTAGCTATGGCTACACCTTC. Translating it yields CASSIDREPSYGYTF.

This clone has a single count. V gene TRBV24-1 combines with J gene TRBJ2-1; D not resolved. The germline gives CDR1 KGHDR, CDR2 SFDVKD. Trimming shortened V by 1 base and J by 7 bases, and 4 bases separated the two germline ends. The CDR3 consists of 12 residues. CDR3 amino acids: CATSDFGNEQFF. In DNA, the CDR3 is TGTGCCACCAGTGATTTTGGTAATGAGCAGTTCTTC.

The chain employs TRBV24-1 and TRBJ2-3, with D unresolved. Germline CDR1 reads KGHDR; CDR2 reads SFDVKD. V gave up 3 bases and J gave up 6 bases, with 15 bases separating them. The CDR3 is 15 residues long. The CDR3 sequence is CATSDAGVSTDTQYF. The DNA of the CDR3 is TGTGCCACCAGTGATGCTGGAGTTTCAACCGATACGCAGTATTTT.